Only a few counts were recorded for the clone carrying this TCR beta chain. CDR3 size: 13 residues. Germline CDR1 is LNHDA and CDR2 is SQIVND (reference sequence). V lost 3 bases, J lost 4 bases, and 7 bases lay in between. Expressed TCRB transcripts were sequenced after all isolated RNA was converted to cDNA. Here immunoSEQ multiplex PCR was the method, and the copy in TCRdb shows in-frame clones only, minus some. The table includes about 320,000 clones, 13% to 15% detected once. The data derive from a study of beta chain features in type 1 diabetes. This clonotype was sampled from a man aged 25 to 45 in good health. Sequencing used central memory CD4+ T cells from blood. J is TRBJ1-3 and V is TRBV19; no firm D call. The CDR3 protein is CASSIGSGNTIYF. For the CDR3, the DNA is TGTGCCAGTAGTATCGGTAGCGGAAACACCATATATTTT.